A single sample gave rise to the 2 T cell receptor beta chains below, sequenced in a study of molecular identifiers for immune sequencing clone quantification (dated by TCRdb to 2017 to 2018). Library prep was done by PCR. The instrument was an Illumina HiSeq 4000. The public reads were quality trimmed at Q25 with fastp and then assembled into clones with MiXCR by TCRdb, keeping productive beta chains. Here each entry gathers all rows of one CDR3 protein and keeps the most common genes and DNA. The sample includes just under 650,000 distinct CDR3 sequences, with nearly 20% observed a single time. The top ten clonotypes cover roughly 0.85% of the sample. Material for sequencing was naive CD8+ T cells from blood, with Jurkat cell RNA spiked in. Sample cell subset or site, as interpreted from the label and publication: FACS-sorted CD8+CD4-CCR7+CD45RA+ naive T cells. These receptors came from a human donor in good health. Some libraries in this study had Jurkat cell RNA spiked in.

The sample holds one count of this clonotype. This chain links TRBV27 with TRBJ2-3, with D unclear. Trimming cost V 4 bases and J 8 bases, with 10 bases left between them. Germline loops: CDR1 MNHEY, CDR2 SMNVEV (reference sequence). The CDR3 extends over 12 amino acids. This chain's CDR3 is CASSSLVVTQYF. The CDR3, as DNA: TGTGCCAGCAGTTCCCTCGTGGTTACGCAGTATTTT.

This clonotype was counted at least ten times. CDR3 residues: CASSPPGSGYTDTQYF. In nucleotides, the CDR3 is TGTGCCAGCTCACCACCGGGTAGCGGCTACACAGATACGCAGTATTTT. This sequence joins TRBV18 and TRBJ2-3; a weak D match, TRBD2 (6 bases). The CDR3 has 16 amino acids. The germline V and J ends were trimmed by 0 bases and 2 bases, with 12 bases remaining between them. The germline V gene has CDR1 KGHSH and CDR2 LQKENI. The full variable domain, with the rest looked up from reference TRBV18 and TRBJ2-3, is NAGVMQNPRHLVRRRGQEARLRCSPMKGHSHVYWYRQLPEEGLKFMVYLQKENIIDESGMPKERFSAEFPKEGPSILRIQQVVRGDSAAYFCASSPPGSGYTDTQYFGPGTRLTVL.